The 13 T cell receptor beta chains below were found in one sample sequenced in a study of T cells after yellow fever vaccination. TCRdb re-called the 5' RACE reads through MiXCR, storing one row per CDR3 protein. The table records about 320,000 distinct CDR3 sequences, roughly 4.3% of them present only once. The sample in question was PBMCs, obtained 15 days after the yellow fever booster vaccination. The receptors shown here come from a man younger than 35 who received the YFV17D yellow fever vaccine.

This clonotype was detected many times. The rearrangement uses TRBV20-1 and TRBJ2-1; 7 bases map to TRBD1. Per germline, CDR1 DFQATT and CDR2 SNEGSKA (reference sequence). J gave up 8 bases and V 6 bases, and 7 bases lay outside the gene matches. The CDR3 is made up of 12 amino acids. The CDR3 region is CSAPTGKDEQFF. DNA for the CDR3: TGCAGTGCACCGACAGGGAAGGATGAGCAGTTCTTC.

This clonotype was seen more than once but under ten times. The genes are TRBV5-1 and TRBJ2-3; D perhaps matches TRBD1 (5 bases). Germline V lookup: CDR1 SGHRS, CDR2 YFSETQ. Trimming pared 1 base from V and 2 bases from J, leaving 14 bases between. This CDR3 has 16 residues. The CDR3 spells CASSLPRDENTDTQYF. In DNA, the CDR3 is TGCGCCAGCAGCTTGCCCAGGGATGAGAACACAGATACGCAGTATTTT. Based on the CDR3 plus reference TRBV5-1 and TRBJ2-3, the full variable domain is KAGVTQTPRYLIKTRGQQVTLSCSPISGHRSVSWYQQTPGQGLQFLFEYFSETQRNKGNFPGRFSGRQFSNSRSEMNVSTLELGDSALYLCASSLPRDENTDTQYFGPGTRLTVL.

The table lists this clonotype with many counts. The chain links TRBV7-2 to TRBJ2-1; D perhaps matches TRBD1 (7 bases). The CDR3 is 14 amino acids. The germline gives CDR1 SGHTA, CDR2 FQGNSA. Trimming took 0 bases from V and 6 from J, leaving 9 bases between them. CDR3: CASSLARGANEQFF. The CDR3 nucleotides read TGTGCCAGCAGCTTAGCCAGGGGGGCCAATGAGCAGTTCTTC. Full variable domain (rest looked up from reference TRBV7-2 and TRBJ2-1): GAGVSQSPSNKVTEKGKDVELRCDPISGHTALYWYRQSLGQGLEFLIYFQGNSAPDKSGLPSDRFSAERTGGSVSTLTIQRTQQEDSAVYLCASSLARGANEQFFGPGTRLTVL.

Many counts were recorded for this clonotype. The gene calls are TRBV12-3 or TRBV12-4 and TRBJ1-6; D unclear. The V gene lost 2 bases and the J gene lost 8 bases, with 7 bases spanning the gap. This CDR3 region has 13 residues. The CDR3 DNA sequence: TGTGCCAGCAGTTTAAGCGGGGATTCACCCCTCCACTTT. Its protein is CASSLSGDSPLHF.

In its sample, this clonotype was seen many times. The rearrangement joins TRBV5-1 to TRBJ1-1, with TRBD1 matching over 7 bases. Trimming cost V 3 bases and J 5 bases; bases outside gene matches: 13. The CDR3 extends over 16 amino acids. CDR1 and CDR2 (germline): SGHRS, YFSETQ. CDR3 sequence: CASSSGGGAGSTEAFF. Written as DNA, the CDR3 is TGCGCCAGCAGCTCAGGAGGGGGCGCCGGAAGTACTGAAGCTTTCTTT.

CDR3 sequence: CASSLYLAGGQNIQYF. CDR3 nucleotide sequence: TGTGCCAGCAGCTTGTATCTAGCGGGGGGTCAAAACATTCAGTACTTC. The chain couples TRBV5-6 to TRBJ2-4; TRBD2 matches at 11 bases. Germline loops: CDR1 SGHDT, CDR2 YYEEEE. Unmatched junction bases numbered 5, after V lost 1 base and J lost 5 bases. The CDR3 has 16 amino acids.

This clonotype was detected only a few times. The CDR3 DNA reads TGTGCCAGCAGCCAAGATAGGATTAGTATTTTGGAGACCCAGTACTTC. Translated, it gives CASSQDRISILETQYF. The V gene is TRBV4-2, the J gene TRBJ2-5, with D unclear. The germline V and J ends were trimmed by 0 bases and 5 bases, with 16 bases remaining between them. This CDR3 has 16 amino acids. Germline V CDR1 and CDR2: LGHNA, YNFKEQ.

The chain recombines TRBV27 with TRBJ2-1; D is unclear. Germline loops: CDR1 MNHEY, CDR2 SMNVEV (reference sequence). V gave up 6 bases and J gave up 2 bases, with 5 bases separating them. This CDR3 comprises 12 residues. The CDR3: CASREAYNEQFF. The DNA of the CDR3 is TGTGCCAGCAGAGAGGCCTACAATGAGCAGTTCTTC.

In this sample, this clonotype turned up a few times. The chain employs TRBV12-3 or TRBV12-4 and TRBJ2-2, with 8 bases aligning to TRBD2. The CDR3 sequence is 13 residues long. Trimming at V came to 11 bases and at J to 7 bases, leaving 9 bases not matched to a gene. In DNA, the CDR3 is TGTGCCGACAAGCGGGGGATGAACGGGGAGCTGTTTTTT. Protein: CADKRGMNGELFF.

This clonotype was counted between two and nine times. The CDR3 sequence is CATSRNTEAFF. The DNA of the CDR3 is TGTGCCACCAGCAGAAACACTGAAGCTTTCTTT. V and J are TRBV15 and TRBJ1-1, with D unresolved. V shed 2 bases and J shed 2 bases, with 0 bases lying between them. The length of the CDR3 is 11 residues. Germline-derived CDR1 and CDR2 are LNHNV and YYDKDF (reference sequence).

The table lists this clonotype with many counts. This chain connects TRBV12-3 or TRBV12-4 to TRBJ1-5, with D hard to call. This CDR3 contains 13 residues. Trimming removed 4 bases at V and 1 base at J, with 5 bases between. The CDR3 DNA sequence: TGTGCCAGCAGTTCAGAAAGCAATCAGCCCCAGCATTTT. This gives the protein CASSSESNQPQHF.

This clonotype was detected ten times or more. CDR3 nucleotides: TGTGCCAGCAGCCCCTCAGGGTCAGGGGGAGATACGCAGTATTTT. Its translation: CASSPSGSGGDTQYF. The chain couples TRBV7-3 to TRBJ2-3; TRBD1 agrees at 7 bases. The CDR3 sequence is 15 residues long. From germline, CDR1 is SGHTA and CDR2 FQGTGA. V trimming: 5 bases; J trimming: 5 bases; junction bases outside the gene matches: 10.

The table lists this clonotype with many counts. V gene TRBV28 combines with J gene TRBJ2-1; 8 bases fit TRBD2. The CDR3 loop spans 16 amino acids. With V trimmed by 7 bases and J by 0 bases, 8 bases remained unmatched. The germline CDR1 and CDR2 sequences are MDHEN and SYDVKM. The CDR3 bases are TGTGCCAGCACCACGGGAGGGATCCCCTCCTACAATGAGCAGTTCTTC. Encoded protein: CASTTGGIPSYNEQFF.